Sequencing of this TCR beta chain was carried out in a study of cytomegalovirus exposure and HLA in healthy donors. The data were produced by immunoSEQ multiplex PCR, yet TCRdb's version contains in-frame clones alone and is incomplete. Counted here are roughly 130,000 clones, around nine tenths occurring once; the ten biggest clones make up around 1.5%. There are 15 residues in the CDR3. In germline, CDR1 is SGDLS, CDR2 YYNGEE. V shed 3 bases and J 4 bases; nucleotides not matched to a gene: 8. The gene calls are TRBV9 and TRBJ2-7, with 9 bases that match TRBD1. This TCR derives from a man aged 25-40 years in good health and CMV-seronegative. Sequencing input: PBMCs. CDR3 bases: TGTGCCAGCAGCGCCTCAGGAGGGACAGGGTACGAGCAGTACTTC. It encodes CASSASGGTGYEQYF. Combining the CDR3 with reference TRBV9 and TRBJ2-7 gives the whole variable domain DSGVTQTPKHLITATGQRVTLRCSPRSGDLSVYWYQQSLDQGLQFLIQYYNGEERAKGNILERFSAQQFPDLHSELNLSSLELGDSALYFCASSASGGTGYEQYFGPGTRLTVT.